One sample yielded the 28 T cell receptor beta chains listed below, sequenced in a study of T cell repertoires and HLA-DP antigens. The antigens of these receptors remain unknown. Sequencing was performed with immunoSEQ multiplex PCR; in TCRdb, only in-frame clones are kept and a portion is missing. The data contain roughly 110,000 clones, over 90% of them singletons. Sample: CD4+ T cells from PBMCs. The receptors come from a woman between 18 and 30 years old in good health and CMV-seronegative.

About this clone: One junction end does not reproduce the germline sequence, and a read error may be involved. The chain couples TRBV7-7 to TRBJ2-1; TRBD2 matches 15 bases. The CDR3 contains 16 residues. Germline V gene sequence: CDR1 SSHAT, CDR2 FNYEAQ (reference sequence). Here the CDR3 DNA reads TGTGCTAGCAGCCAAGGACTAGCGGGAGGGTTAGATGAGCAGTTCTTC. Translated: CASSQGLAGGLDEQFF.

This chain connects TRBV15 to TRBJ1-5; the D is unclear. From germline, CDR1 is LNHNV and CDR2 YYDKDF (reference sequence). This CDR3 has 13 residues. The V and J ends lost 3 bases and 5 bases respectively, with 8 bases between them. The CDR3 loop is CATSRLGYQPQHF. As DNA, the CDR3 is TGTGCCACCAGCAGGCTTGGGTATCAGCCCCAGCATTTT.

This chain joins TRBV7-8 and TRBJ2-5, with D possibly matching TRBD1 (6 bases). The CDR3 is 15 residues long. Germline CDR1 is SGHVS and CDR2 is FQNEAQ. V lost 3 bases and J lost 2, with 13 bases in between. CDR3 protein: CASSLLRQAQETQYF. For the CDR3, the DNA is TGTGCCAGCAGCTTGCTTAGACAGGCACAAGAGACCCAGTACTTC.

The chain combines TRBV5-1 with TRBJ2-3, with 7 bases aligning to TRBD1. Per germline, CDR1 SGHRS and CDR2 YFSETQ. The CDR3 runs to 16 residues. With V trimmed by 2 bases and J by 3 bases, 9 bases remained unmatched. The CDR3 coding sequence is TGCGCCAGCAGCTTAGGCGAGGGGGCCGGAACAGATACGCAGTATTTT. Amino acid sequence: CASSLGEGAGTDTQYF.

J is TRBJ1-2 and V is TRBV28; 7 bases agree with TRBD1. J lost 6 bases, V lost 6 bases, and 19 bases had no gene match. The CDR3 consists of 17 residues. CDR1 MDHEN and CDR2 SYDVKM come from the germline V gene. The CDR3 DNA sequence: TGTGCCAGCAGAACATACGACGGGTTAGGGGGCAGGAATGGCTACACCTTC. Translation: CASRTYDGLGGRNGYTF.

Regarding this clone: The same CDR3 is also encoded by other DNA sequences in this sample. The chain combines TRBV5-1 with TRBJ2-3, with D unclear. CDR1 SGHRS and CDR2 YFSETQ come from the germline V gene. V lost 0 bases and J 0 bases, leaving 5 bases between the germline ends. The CDR3 loop spans 14 amino acids. CDR3 protein: CASSLGQSTDTQYF. Here the CDR3 DNA reads TGCGCCAGCAGCTTGGGGCAGAGCACAGATACGCAGTATTTT.

The genes are TRBV5-1 and TRBJ2-1; 10 nucleotides line up with TRBD1. CDR1 is SGHRS and CDR2 is YFSETQ in the germline V gene. This CDR3 region has 16 residues. J was trimmed by 7 bases and V by 4 bases; bases with no gene match: 11. The CDR3 here is CASSVIGTGARNEQFF. Here the CDR3 DNA reads TGCGCCAGCAGCGTAATCGGGACAGGGGCGAGGAATGAGCAGTTCTTC.

About this clone: One end of the junction is discordant with germline, which a read error may explain. This sequence joins TRBV18 and TRBJ1-6; 12 bases are shared with TRBD1. CDR3 length equals 14 residues. CDR1 is KGHSH and CDR2 is LQKENI in the germline V gene. This CDR3 reads CASSPPGQGALPTF. CDR3 nucleotide sequence: TGTGCCAGCTCACCGCCGGGACAGGGGGCCCTACCAACCTTT.

This chain joins TRBV7-9 and TRBJ2-5; D is unclear. CDR1 and CDR2 (germline): SEHNR, FQNEAQ (reference sequence). This CDR3 region has 11 residues. Trimming pared 5 bases from V and 2 bases from J, leaving 3 bases between. CDR3: CASSGQETQYF. In DNA form, the CDR3 reads TGTGCCAGCAGCGGACAAGAGACCCAGTACTTC.

The genes are TRBV19 and TRBJ1-1; no clear D gene. V was pared by 4 bases and J by 0 bases, with 9 bases between. CDR3 size: 14 residues. In germline, CDR1 is LNHDA, CDR2 SQIVND (reference sequence). CDR3 sequence reads: CASSNTRMNTEAFF. CDR3 DNA sequence: TGTGCCAGTAGTAATACCCGTATGAACACTGAAGCTTTCTTT.

A few counts support this clone. This sequence joins TRBV7-9 and TRBJ2-3; D not resolved. Germline V gene data show CDR1 as SEHNR and CDR2 as FQNEAQ (reference sequence). CDR3 length: 12 amino acids. Trimming left V 2 bases short and J 2 bases short, with 2 bases between. The DNA of the CDR3 is TGTGCCAGCAGCTTAATCACAGATACGCAGTATTTT. This translates into CASSLITDTQYF.

The rearrangement links TRBV4-3 to TRBJ1-5; D is uncertain. The CDR3 totals 15 residues. Trimming removed 1 base from V and 3 bases from J, with 10 bases in between. Per the germline V gene, CDR1 is LGHNA and CDR2 is YSLEER. The CDR3 here is CASSQAVGLNQPQHF. In nucleotides, the CDR3 is TGCGCCAGCAGCCAAGCCGTCGGGCTCAATCAGCCCCAGCATTTT.

This clone has just a few counts. This sequence joins TRBV5-4 and TRBJ2-7; tentative D call: TRBD2 (6 bases). The ends were cut back, 4 bases at V and 0 bases at J, with 14 bases in the middle. The CDR3 is 15 amino acids. The germline V gene encodes CDR1 SGHNT and CDR2 YYREEE (reference sequence). CDR3 protein: CASSKVDGSSYEQYF. The CDR3 DNA is TGTGCCAGCAGCAAGGTGGACGGGAGCTCCTACGAGCAGTACTTC.

The chain couples TRBV19 to TRBJ2-1, with D perhaps TRBD2 (6 bases). CDR3 length: 13 amino acids. The V end was cut by 10 bases, the J end by 5 bases, with 15 bases between. Looked up from germline, CDR1 is LNHDA and CDR2 is SQIVND (reference sequence). CDR3 DNA: TGTGCCACCGAGTTGGGGGGTCACAATGAGCAGTTCTTC. Translation gives CATELGGHNEQFF.

The V gene is TRBV7-8, the J gene TRBJ2-1; possible D gene TRBD2, 5 bases. The germline V and J ends were trimmed by 2 bases and 4 bases, with 21 bases remaining between them. Germline V gene data show CDR1 as SGHVS and CDR2 as FQNEAQ. CDR3 length equals 18 residues. Here the CDR3 DNA reads TGTGCCAGCAGCTTAAGGGTAGCGCTTGGTAAGTGGTACAATGAGCAGTTCTTC. It is translated as CASSLRVALGKWYNEQFF.

This chain connects TRBV19 to TRBJ1-5; D is undetermined. Germline CDR1 is LNHDA and CDR2 is SQIVND (reference sequence). This CDR3 spans 14 amino acids. V dropped 5 bases and J dropped 0 bases, with 8 bases sitting between them. For the CDR3, the DNA is TGTGCCAGTAGTGTCGACAATAGCAATCAGCCCCAGCATTTT. It yields the protein CASSVDNSNQPQHF.

The chain couples TRBV6-8 to TRBJ1-2; no clear D. This CDR3 region has 15 residues. Germline values: CDR1 MNHGY, CDR2 SAAAGT. With 0 bases removed from V and 4 bases from J, the gap between germline ends came to 12 bases. The CDR3 spells CASSYSNGIPYGYTF. The CDR3 DNA sequence: TGTGCCAGCAGTTACTCGAACGGGATTCCCTATGGCTACACCTTC.

This clone was picked up one time. The V and J genes are TRBV25-1 and TRBJ2-2, with D perhaps matching TRBD2 (6 bases). V was shortened by 7 bases and J by 1 base, with 7 bases between the two germline ends. The CDR3 has 13 amino acids. From germline, CDR1 is MGHDK and CDR2 SYGVNS. The CDR3 DNA is TGTGCCAGCATGGGGGGGAACACCGGGGAGCTGTTTTTT. Translation: CASMGGNTGELFF.

The rearrangement joins TRBV19 to TRBJ1-6, with unresolved D. This CDR3 region has 15 residues. Trimming pared 5 bases from V and 7 bases from J, leaving 15 bases between. CDR1 and CDR2 from the germline V gene are LNHDA and SQIVND (reference sequence). CDR3 region: CASSPFNGGNSPLHF. Here the CDR3 DNA reads TGTGCCAGTAGTCCCTTTAATGGAGGAAATTCACCCCTCCACTTT.

The chain couples TRBV6-6 to TRBJ2-5; D is uncertain. CDR1 and CDR2 (germline): MNHNY, SVGAGI (reference sequence). Trimming removed 2 bases at V and 9 bases at J, with 7 bases between. The CDR3 has 11 residues. The CDR3, as DNA: TGTGCCAGCAGTTACCAACGGGCCCAGTACTTC. It specifies CASSYQRAQYF.

This chain uses TRBV5-6 with TRBJ2-3; D not resolved. V gave up 2 bases and J gave up 0 bases, with 7 bases separating them. The V gene's germline CDR1 is SGHDT and CDR2 YYEEEE. This CDR3 is built from 14 residues. The CDR3 here is CASSFGPSTDTQYF. The CDR3 nucleotides are TGTGCCAGCAGCTTCGGACCTAGCACAGATACGCAGTATTTT.

The chain couples TRBV11-2 to TRBJ1-2; no clear D gene. The CDR3 runs 13 residues. Per the germline V gene, CDR1 is SGHAT and CDR2 is FQNNGV. Trimming cost V 2 bases and J 3 bases, with 7 bases left between them. CDR3 sequence: CASSLQVDYGYTF. The CDR3 DNA follows: TGTGCCAGCAGCTTACAGGTTGACTATGGCTACACCTTC. The complete variable domain, with remaining parts taken from reference TRBV11-2 and TRBJ1-2, reads EAGVAQSPRYKIIEKRQSVAFWCNPISGHATLYWYQQILGQGPKLLIQFQNNGVVDDSQLPKDRFSAERLKGVDSTLKIQPAKLEDSAVYLCASSLQVDYGYTFGSGTRLTVV.

The rearrangement joins TRBV11-2 to TRBJ2-1, with a weak D call TRBD1 (6 bases). The germline V gene has CDR1 SGHAT and CDR2 FQNNGV. The CDR3 sequence is 16 residues long. V lost 6 bases, J lost 8 bases, and 23 bases lay in between. Written as DNA, the CDR3 is TGTGCCAGCAGTCAAGTATATCAGGGGTTCGGAGATGAGCAGTTCTTC. Translating it yields CASSQVYQGFGDEQFF.

V usage is TRBV5-4 and J usage is TRBJ2-1, with D unclear. Germline V CDR1 and CDR2: SGHNT, YYREEE (reference sequence). Trimming shortened V by 0 bases and J by 10 bases, and 11 bases separated the two germline ends. CDR3 size: 13 residues. The CDR3 region has the DNA TGTGCCAGCAGCTTGGAGGACCTCCGAGAGCAGTTCTTC. Protein product: CASSLEDLREQFF.

The chain couples TRBV7-3 to TRBJ2-1, with a tentative D call TRBD1 (5 bases). The germline gives CDR1 SGHTA, CDR2 FQGTGA. The CDR3 is 15 residues long. The germline V and J ends were trimmed by 1 base and 8 bases, with 15 bases remaining between them. The CDR3 sequence: CASSLNTPGYDEQFF. DNA of the CDR3: TGTGCCAGCAGCTTAAATACCCCAGGGTACGATGAGCAGTTCTTC.

This chain connects TRBV27 to TRBJ1-1; 7 nucleotides match TRBD1. Germline CDR1 is MNHEY and CDR2 is SMNVEV (reference sequence). Trimming cost V 4 bases and J 0 bases; bases outside gene matches: 5. The CDR3 runs to 15 residues. CDR3 coding DNA: TGTGCCAGCAGTTACCGGGACAGAATGAACACTGAAGCTTTCTTT. It specifies CASSYRDRMNTEAFF.

The chain carries TRBV4-2 and TRBJ1-1, with 7 bases aligning to TRBD1. Germline V CDR1 and CDR2: LGHNA, YNFKEQ. The CDR3 contains 17 residues. Trimming took 4 bases from V and 1 from J; bases not matched to a gene: 12. DNA of the CDR3: TGTGCCAGCAGCCTTCCAGTACAGGGGCCCAAGAACACTGAAGCTTTCTTT. Amino acid sequence: CASSLPVQGPKNTEAFF.

V usage is TRBV12-5 and J usage is TRBJ2-7; no definite D call. The CDR3 sequence is 12 residues long. The V gene's germline CDR1 is LGHNT and CDR2 FRNRAP. V lost 1 base, J lost 2 bases, and 3 bases lay in between. The CDR3 bases are TGTGCTAGTGGTTTGGAGGCCTACGAGCAGTACTTC. Translating it yields CASGLEAYEQYF.